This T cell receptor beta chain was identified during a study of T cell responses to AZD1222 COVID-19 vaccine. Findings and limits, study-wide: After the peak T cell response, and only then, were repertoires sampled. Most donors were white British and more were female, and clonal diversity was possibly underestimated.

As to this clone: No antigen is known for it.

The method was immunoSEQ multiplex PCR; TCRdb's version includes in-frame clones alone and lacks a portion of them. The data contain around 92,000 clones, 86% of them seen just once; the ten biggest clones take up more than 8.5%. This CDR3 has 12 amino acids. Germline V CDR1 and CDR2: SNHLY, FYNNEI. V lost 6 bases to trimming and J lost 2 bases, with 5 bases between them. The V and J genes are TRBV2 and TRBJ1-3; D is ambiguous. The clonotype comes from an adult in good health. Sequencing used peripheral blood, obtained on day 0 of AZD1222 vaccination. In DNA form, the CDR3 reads TGTGCCAGCAGACCAACTGGAAACACCATATATTTT. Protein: CASRPTGNTIYF.